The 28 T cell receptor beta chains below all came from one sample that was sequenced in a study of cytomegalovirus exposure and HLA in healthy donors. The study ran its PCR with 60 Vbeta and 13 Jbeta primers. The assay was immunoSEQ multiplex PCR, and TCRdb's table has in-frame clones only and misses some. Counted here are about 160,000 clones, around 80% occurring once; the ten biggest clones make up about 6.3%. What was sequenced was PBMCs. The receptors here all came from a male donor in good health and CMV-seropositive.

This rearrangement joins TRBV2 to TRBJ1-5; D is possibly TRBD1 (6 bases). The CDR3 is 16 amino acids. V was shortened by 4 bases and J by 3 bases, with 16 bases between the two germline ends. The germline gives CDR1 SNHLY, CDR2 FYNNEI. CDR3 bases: TGTGCCAGCAGTGCCCGCAGGGGTTTTACCAATCAGCCCCAGCATTTT. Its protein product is CASSARRGFTNQPQHF.

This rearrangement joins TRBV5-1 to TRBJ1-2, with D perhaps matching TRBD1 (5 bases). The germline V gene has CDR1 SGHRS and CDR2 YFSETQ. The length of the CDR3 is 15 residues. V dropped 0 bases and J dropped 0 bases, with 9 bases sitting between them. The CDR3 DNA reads TGCGCCAGCAGCTTGGCGGGGGGAGCTAACTATGGCTACACCTTC. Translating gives CASSLAGGANYGYTF. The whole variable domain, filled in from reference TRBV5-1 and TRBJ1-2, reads KAGVTQTPRYLIKTRGQQVTLSCSPISGHRSVSWYQQTPGQGLQFLFEYFSETQRNKGNFPGRFSGRQFSNSRSEMNVSTLELGDSALYLCASSLAGGANYGYTFGSGTRLTVV.

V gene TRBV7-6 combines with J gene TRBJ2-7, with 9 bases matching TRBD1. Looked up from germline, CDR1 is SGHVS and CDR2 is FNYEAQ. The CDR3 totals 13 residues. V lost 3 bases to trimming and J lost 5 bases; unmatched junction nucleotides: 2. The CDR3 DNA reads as TGTGCCAGCAGCTTCGGGGACAGGGACGAGCAGTACTTC. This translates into CASSFGDRDEQYF.

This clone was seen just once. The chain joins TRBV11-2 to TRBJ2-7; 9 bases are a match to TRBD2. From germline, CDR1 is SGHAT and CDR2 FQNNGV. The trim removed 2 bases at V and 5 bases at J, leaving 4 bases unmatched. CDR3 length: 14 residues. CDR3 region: CASSLQREANEQYF. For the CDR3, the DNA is TGTGCCAGCAGCTTACAGCGGGAGGCCAACGAGCAGTACTTC.

The CDR3: CSVPPAGFLYEQFF. Written as DNA, the CDR3 is TGCAGCGTTCCCCCAGCGGGATTCCTTTATGAGCAGTTCTTC. The V call is TRBV29-1, the J call TRBJ2-1; 7 positions agree with TRBD2. The V gene's germline CDR1 is SQVTM and CDR2 ANQGSEA. The J segment lost 8 bases and the V segment lost 5 bases, leaving 12 bases of the junction unmatched. The length of the CDR3 is 14 residues.

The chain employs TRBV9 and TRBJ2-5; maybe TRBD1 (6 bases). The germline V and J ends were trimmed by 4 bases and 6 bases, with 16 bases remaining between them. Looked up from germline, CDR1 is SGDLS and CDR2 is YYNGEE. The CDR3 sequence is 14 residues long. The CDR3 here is CASSPYREGKTQYF. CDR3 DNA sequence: TGTGCCAGCAGCCCTTACAGGGAAGGAAAGACCCAGTACTTC.

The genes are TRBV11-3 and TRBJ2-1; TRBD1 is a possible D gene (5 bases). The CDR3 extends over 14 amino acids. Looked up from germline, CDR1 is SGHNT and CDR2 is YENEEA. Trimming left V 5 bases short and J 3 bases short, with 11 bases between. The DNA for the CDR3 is TGTGCCAGCAGCGTCTCTGACAGCTACAATGAGCAGTTCTTC. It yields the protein CASSVSDSYNEQFF. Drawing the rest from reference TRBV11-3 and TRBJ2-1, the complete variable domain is EAGVVQSPRYKIIEKKQPVAFWCNPISGHNTLYWYLQNLGQGPELLIRYENEEAVDDSQLPKDRFSAERLKGVDSTLKIQPAELGDSAVYLCASSVSDSYNEQFFGPGTRLTVL.

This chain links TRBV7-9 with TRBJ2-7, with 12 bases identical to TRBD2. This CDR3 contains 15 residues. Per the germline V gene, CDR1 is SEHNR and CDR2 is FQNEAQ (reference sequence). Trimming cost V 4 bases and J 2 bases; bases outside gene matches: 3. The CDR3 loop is CASSSGLAGPYEQYF. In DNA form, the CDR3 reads TGTGCCAGCAGCTCCGGACTAGCGGGACCCTACGAGCAGTACTTC.

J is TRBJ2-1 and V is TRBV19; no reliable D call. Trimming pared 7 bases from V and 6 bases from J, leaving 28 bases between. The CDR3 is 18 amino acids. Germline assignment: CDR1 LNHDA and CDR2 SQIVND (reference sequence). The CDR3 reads CASTHISLDAPRGNEQFF. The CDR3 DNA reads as TGTGCCAGTACCCACATAAGCCTAGACGCCCCCCGAGGCAATGAGCAGTTCTTC.

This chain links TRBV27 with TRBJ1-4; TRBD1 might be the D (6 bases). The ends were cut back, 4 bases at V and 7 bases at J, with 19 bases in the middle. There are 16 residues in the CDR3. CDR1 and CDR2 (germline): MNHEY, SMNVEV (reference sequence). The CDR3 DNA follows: TGTGCCAGCAGTTCCGAGGGGGGGGGAAGCTTTGAAAAACTGTTTTTT. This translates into CASSSEGGGSFEKLFF.

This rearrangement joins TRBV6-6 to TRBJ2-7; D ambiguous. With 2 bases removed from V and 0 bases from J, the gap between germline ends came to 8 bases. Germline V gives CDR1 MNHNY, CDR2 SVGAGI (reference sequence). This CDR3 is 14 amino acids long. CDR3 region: CASSYAPTSYEQYF. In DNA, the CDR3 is TGTGCCAGCAGTTACGCGCCAACCTCCTACGAGCAGTACTTC.

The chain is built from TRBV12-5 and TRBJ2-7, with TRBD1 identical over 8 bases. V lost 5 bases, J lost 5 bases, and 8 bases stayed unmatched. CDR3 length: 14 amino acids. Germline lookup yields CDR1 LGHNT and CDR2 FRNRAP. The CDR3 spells CASGLTGVPHEQYF. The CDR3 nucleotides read TGTGCTAGTGGTCTGACAGGGGTTCCACACGAGCAGTACTTC.

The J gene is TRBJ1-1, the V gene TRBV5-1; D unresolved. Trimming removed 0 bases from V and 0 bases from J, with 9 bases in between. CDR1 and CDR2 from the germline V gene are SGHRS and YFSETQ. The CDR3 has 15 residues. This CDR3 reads CASSLDPGMNTEAFF. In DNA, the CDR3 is TGCGCCAGCAGCTTGGATCCGGGAATGAACACTGAAGCTTTCTTT. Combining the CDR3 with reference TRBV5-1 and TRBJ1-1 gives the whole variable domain KAGVTQTPRYLIKTRGQQVTLSCSPISGHRSVSWYQQTPGQGLQFLFEYFSETQRNKGNFPGRFSGRQFSNSRSEMNVSTLELGDSALYLCASSLDPGMNTEAFFGQGTRLTVV.

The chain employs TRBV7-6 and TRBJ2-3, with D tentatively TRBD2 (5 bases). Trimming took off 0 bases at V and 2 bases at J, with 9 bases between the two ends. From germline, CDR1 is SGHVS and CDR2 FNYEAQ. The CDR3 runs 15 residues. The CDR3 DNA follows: TGTGCCAGCAGCTTAGCGGACTCCCACACAGATACGCAGTATTTT. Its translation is CASSLADSHTDTQYF.

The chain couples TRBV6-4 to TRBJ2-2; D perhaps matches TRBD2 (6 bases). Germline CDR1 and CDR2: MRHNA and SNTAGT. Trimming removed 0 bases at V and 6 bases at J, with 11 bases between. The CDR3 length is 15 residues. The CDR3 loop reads CASSDSTSGAGELFF. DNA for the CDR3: TGTGCCAGCAGTGACTCGACTAGTGGGGCCGGGGAGCTGTTTTTT.

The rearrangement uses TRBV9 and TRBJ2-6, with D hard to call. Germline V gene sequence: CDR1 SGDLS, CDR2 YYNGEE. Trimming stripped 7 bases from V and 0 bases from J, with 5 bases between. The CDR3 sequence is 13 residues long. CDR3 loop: CASESSGANVLTF. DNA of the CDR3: TGTGCCAGCGAGAGCTCTGGGGCCAACGTCCTGACTTTC.

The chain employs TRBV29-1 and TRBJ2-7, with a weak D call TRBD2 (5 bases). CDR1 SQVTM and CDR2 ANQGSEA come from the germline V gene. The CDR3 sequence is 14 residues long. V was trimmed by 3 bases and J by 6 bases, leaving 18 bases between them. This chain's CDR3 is CSVEVRPSRGEQYF. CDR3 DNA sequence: TGCAGCGTTGAGGTCCGGCCTAGTCGGGGCGAGCAGTACTTC.

DNA of the CDR3: TGTGCCATCAGTGAGGGACAGGGGGCAACTGGAGGCTACACCTTC. This sequence encodes CAISEGQGATGGYTF. The V and J genes are TRBV10-3 and TRBJ1-2, with 11 bases fitting TRBD1. CDR3 length: 15 amino acids. CDR1 and CDR2 (germline): ENHRY, SYGVKD. The V and J ends lost 2 bases and 8 bases, in that order; junction bases with no gene match: 7.

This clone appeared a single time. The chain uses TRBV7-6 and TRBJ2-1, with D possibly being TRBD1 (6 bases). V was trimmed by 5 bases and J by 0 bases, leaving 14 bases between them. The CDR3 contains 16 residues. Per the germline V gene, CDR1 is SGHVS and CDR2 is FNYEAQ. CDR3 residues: CASSGRGPSSYNEQFF. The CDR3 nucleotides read TGTGCCAGCAGCGGCAGGGGACCCAGCTCCTACAATGAGCAGTTCTTC.

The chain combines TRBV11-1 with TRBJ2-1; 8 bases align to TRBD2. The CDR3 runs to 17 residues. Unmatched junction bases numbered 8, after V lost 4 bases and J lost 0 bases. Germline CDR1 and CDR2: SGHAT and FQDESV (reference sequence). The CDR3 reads CASSSELAEHSYNEQFF. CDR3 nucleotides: TGTGCCAGCAGCTCCGAACTAGCGGAGCACTCCTACAATGAGCAGTTCTTC.

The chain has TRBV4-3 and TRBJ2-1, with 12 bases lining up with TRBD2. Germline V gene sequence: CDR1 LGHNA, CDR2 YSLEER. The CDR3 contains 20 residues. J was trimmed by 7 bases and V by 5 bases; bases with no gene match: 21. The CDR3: CASSSLRAGGGLAGPNEQFF. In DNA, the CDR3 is TGCGCCAGCAGCTCCCTAAGGGCAGGGGGAGGACTAGCGGGACCGAATGAGCAGTTCTTC.

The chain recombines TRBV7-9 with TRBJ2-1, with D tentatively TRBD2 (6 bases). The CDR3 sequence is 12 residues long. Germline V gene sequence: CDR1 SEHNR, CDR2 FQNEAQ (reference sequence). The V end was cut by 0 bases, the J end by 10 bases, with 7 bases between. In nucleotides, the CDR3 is TGTGCCAGCAGCTTAGCGCGGGGAGAGCAGTTCTTC. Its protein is CASSLARGEQFF. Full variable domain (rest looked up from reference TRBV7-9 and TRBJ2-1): DTGVSQNPRHKITKRGQNVTFRCDPISEHNRLYWYRQTLGQGPEFLTYFQNEAQLEKSRLLSDRFSAERPKGSFSTLEIQRTEQGDSAMYLCASSLARGEQFFGPGTRLTVL.

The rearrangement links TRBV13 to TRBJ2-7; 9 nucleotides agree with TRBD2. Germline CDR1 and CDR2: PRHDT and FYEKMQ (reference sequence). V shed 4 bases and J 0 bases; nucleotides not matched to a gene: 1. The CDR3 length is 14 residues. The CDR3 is CASSSGLASYEQYF. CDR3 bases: TGTGCCAGCAGCTCGGGACTAGCCTCCTACGAGCAGTACTTC.

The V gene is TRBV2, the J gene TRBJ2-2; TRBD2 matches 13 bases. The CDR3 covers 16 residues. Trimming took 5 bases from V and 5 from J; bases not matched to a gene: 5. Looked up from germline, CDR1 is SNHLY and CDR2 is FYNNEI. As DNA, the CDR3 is TGTGCCAGCAGTCACGGACTAGCGGGAGCAACCGGGGAGCTGTTTTTT. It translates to CASSHGLAGATGELFF.

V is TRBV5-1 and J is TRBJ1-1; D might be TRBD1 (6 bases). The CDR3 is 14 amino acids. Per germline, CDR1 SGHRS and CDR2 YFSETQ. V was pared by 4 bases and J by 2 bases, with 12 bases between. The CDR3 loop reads CASSRGDINTEAFF. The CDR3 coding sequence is TGCGCCAGCAGCCGGGGGGACATAAACACTGAAGCTTTCTTT.

The CDR3, as DNA: TGTGCCAGCAGCTTGTACCCCGCGAGACTCACCTACGAGCAGTACTTC. It translates to CASSLYPARLTYEQYF. This rearrangement joins TRBV5-4 to TRBJ2-5; no clear D gene. TRBJ2-7 explains the end of the DNA better; the J call may be wrong. The CDR3 length is 16 residues. CDR1 and CDR2 from the germline V gene are SGHNT and YYREEE (reference sequence).

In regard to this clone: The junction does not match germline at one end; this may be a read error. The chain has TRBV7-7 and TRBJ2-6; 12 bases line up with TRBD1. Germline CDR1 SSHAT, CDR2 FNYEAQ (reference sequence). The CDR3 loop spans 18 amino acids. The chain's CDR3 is CASSLSGTGGLGANVLTF. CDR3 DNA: TGTGCTAGCAGCTTATCCGGGACAGGGGGCCTTGGGGCCAACGTCCTGACTTTC.

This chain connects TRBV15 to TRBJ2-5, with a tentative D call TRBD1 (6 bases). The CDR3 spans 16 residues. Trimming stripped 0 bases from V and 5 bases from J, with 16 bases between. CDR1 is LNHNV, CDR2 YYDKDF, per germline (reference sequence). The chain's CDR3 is CATSRDMGATLETQYF. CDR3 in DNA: TGTGCCACCAGCAGAGATATGGGGGCTACCCTGGAGACCCAGTACTTC.